This T cell receptor beta chain was captured by sequencing in a study of CD8+CD57+ T cells in acquired aplastic anemia. Whole-study results and caveats: There were over 25 CD8+ CDR3 sequences that occurred in both patients and controls.

The germline V gene encodes CDR1 SGDLS and CDR2 YYNGEE. The germline V and J ends were trimmed by 3 bases and 4 bases, with 13 bases remaining between them. The CDR3 runs to 14 residues. Template material for TCR beta VDJ and CDR3 profiling consisted of genomic DNA. TCRdb itself ran the reads through MiXCR, one entry per CDR3 protein. There are about 200,000 distinct CDR3 sequences in the sample; 50% to 70% occur only once, and about 60% lies in the top ten. Sequencing was done on patients that had shown CD8+CD57+ cell expansion by flow cytometry. All patients had severe acquired aplastic anemia. Patients were treatment-naive when blood was sampled. This clonotype has ten or more counts. Its antigen is not identified.

The chain combines TRBV9 with TRBJ1-1; possibly TRBD1 for D (6 bases). The source is a human donor with aplastic anemia. The sequenced sample was sorted CD4+, CD8+, or CD8+CD57+ T cells (not recorded which) from PBMCs. CDR3 sequence (DNA): TGTGCCAGCAGCGGGGGGGGGCGGGGCACTGAAGCTTTCTTT. Translating it yields CASSGGGRGTEAFF.